The sequence of this T cell receptor (beta chain) was determined in a study of blood T cell repertoires in COVID-19. Trimming removed 8 bases from V and 3 bases from J, with 22 bases in between. Germline CDR1 reads LGHNA; CDR2 reads YSLEER. This CDR3 spans 17 amino acids. This clone showed up just a few times. Some clones are missing from TCRdb's copy, which holds only in-frame ones; the method was immunoSEQ multiplex PCR. This table has fewer than 90,000 clones, approximately 80% appearing once. This receptor was taken from a man in his 70s with COVID-19, enrolled during active disease. The sequencing input was peripheral blood. The genes are TRBV4-3 and TRBJ2-2; D not certain. CDR3 sequence: CASGDLVVTGDTGELFF. The CDR3 DNA reads TGCGCCAGCGGAGACCTGGTCGTTACGGGTGACACCGGGGAGCTGTTTTTT.